The rows below give T cell receptor beta chains drawn from one sample of a study of blood T cell repertoires in COVID-19. Profiling relied on immunoSEQ multiplex PCR, and the TCRdb table lists in-frame clones only, not all of them. The sample has 150,000 or so clones, 80% to 95% seen once. The specimen sequenced was peripheral blood. These receptor sequences come from a woman aged 55 to 70 with COVID-19, enrolled during active disease. Both conserved end residues are part of each CDR3. The D gene is left open where the match is weak. Size tells how often a clone was seen (once, few, many) or the class of an expanded clone, and some rows leave it out.

D gene,V gene,J gene,clone size,CDR3 protein,CDR3 DNA
.,TRBV29-1,TRBJ1-3,.,CSVGLWDTIYF,TGCAGCGTTGGACTATGGGACACCATATATTTT
.,TRBV6-5,TRBJ2-3,.,CASSYPGSNTQYF,TGTGCCAGCAGTTACCCCGGGTCGAATACGCAGTATTTT
.,TRBV15,TRBJ1-3,.,CATSRDAVSGNTIYF,TGTGCCACCAGCAGAGATGCAGTATCCGGAAACACCATATATTTT
.,TRBV4-3,TRBJ1-5,once,CASSQEFGGTYQPQHF,TGCGCCAGCAGCCAAGAGTTTGGAGGGACCTATCAGCCCCAGCATTTT
TRBD2,TRBV24-1,TRBJ2-3,.,CATSDPTSRGTDTQYF,TGTGCCACCAGTGATCCGACTAGCAGAGGCACAGATACGCAGTATTTT
.,TRBV19,TRBJ1-1,.,CASSRSVDRQTNTEAFF,TGTGCCAGTAGTAGGTCGGTCGACAGACAAACCAACACTGAAGCTTTCTTT
.,TRBV11-2,TRBJ2-1,.,CASSLDLSQGPYNEQFF,TGTGCCAGCAGCTTAGATCTTTCACAGGGCCCATACAATGAGCAGTTCTTC
TRBD2,TRBV18,TRBJ2-3,.,CASSPLPLAGGADTQYF,TGTGCCAGCTCACCTCTCCCTCTAGCGGGGGGCGCAGATACGCAGTATTTT
TRBD1,TRBV4-1,TRBJ1-2,.,CASSRPGQRHGYTF,TGCGCCAGCAGCCGACCGGGACAGAGACATGGCTACACCTTC
TRBD1,TRBV29-1,TRBJ1-1,.,CSGVAGGSGTEAFF,TGCAGCGGCGTGGCAGGGGGGAGCGGTACTGAAGCTTTCTTT
.,TRBV11-2,TRBJ2-1,.,CASSRGQHNEQFF,TGTGCCAGCAGCCGAGGACAGCACAATGAGCAGTTCTTC
.,TRBV13,TRBJ2-2,once,CATQDRNTGELFF,TGTGCCACCCAGGACAGGAACACCGGGGAGCTGTTTTTT
.,TRBV5-6,TRBJ2-3,.,CASSKPDSRDTQYF,TGTGCCAGCAGCAAACCGGACAGCCGGGATACGCAGTATTTT
TRBD1,TRBV6-5,TRBJ1-1,.,CASSYGQGRLNTEAFF,TGTGCCAGCAGTTACGGACAGGGGAGGTTGAACACTGAAGCTTTCTTT
.,TRBV19,TRBJ1-5,.,CASSIGGGLNQPQHF,TGTGCCAGTAGTATAGGGGGGGGACTAAATCAGCCCCAGCATTTT
TRBD2,TRBV5-1,TRBJ2-3,.,CASSPSGGADTQYF,TGCGCCAGCAGTCCTAGCGGGGGGGCAGATACGCAGTATTTT
TRBD1,TRBV6-5,TRBJ1-2,few,CASTNYAGGPYGYTF,TGTGCCAGCACCAACTACGCAGGGGGACCCTATGGCTACACCTTC
.,TRBV20-1,TRBJ1-2,.,CSASGTPGDYGYTF,TGCAGTGCGAGTGGGACACCGGGGGACTATGGCTACACCTTC
TRBD1,TRBV6-5,TRBJ1-2,.,CASRPTGGNGYTF,TGTGCCAGCAGGCCCACAGGGGGGAATGGCTACACCTTC
.,TRBV30,TRBJ2-7,.,CAWAYRAYEQYF,TGTGCCTGGGCCTACAGGGCCTACGAGCAGTACTTC
TRBD2,TRBV9,TRBJ2-3,.,CASSEKAGGPADTQYF,TGTGCCAGCAGTGAGAAGGCGGGGGGGCCCGCAGATACGCAGTATTTT
TRBD1,TRBV27,TRBJ2-3,.,CASSLAQQGTQYF,TGTGCCAGCAGTTTAGCCCAACAGGGGACGCAGTATTTT
.,TRBV6-5,TRBJ1-1,.,CASSSHGVTNTEAFF,TGTGCCAGCAGTTCCCATGGAGTGACGAACACTGAAGCTTTCTTT
.,TRBV15,TRBJ1-2,.,CATSRAPARGFGYTF,TGTGCCACCAGCAGAGCCCCGGCCAGGGGTTTTGGCTACACCTTC
.,TRBV15,TRBJ1-1,.,CATSLRVVSSTEAFF,TGTGCCACCAGCTTGAGGGTTGTATCGTCCACTGAAGCTTTCTTT
.,TRBV11-2,TRBJ1-3,.,CASSLTDSAGNTIYF,TGTGCCAGCAGCTTAACCGACAGTGCGGGAAACACCATATATTTT
.,TRBV5-1,TRBJ1-4,.,CASRRDTISTNEKLFF,TGCGCCAGCAGACGGGACACCATCTCAACTAATGAAAAACTGTTTTTT
TRBD1,TRBV7-8,TRBJ1-1,.,CASSWTGGTEAFF,TGTGCCAGCAGCTGGACAGGGGGAACTGAAGCTTTCTTT
.,TRBV7-8,TRBJ2-7,.,CASSLRGLDEQYF,TGTGCCAGCAGCTTAAGGGGGTTGGACGAGCAGTACTTC
TRBD1,TRBV5-6,TRBJ2-3,.,CASSSRQGLGDTQYF,TGTGCCAGCAGCTCACGACAGGGCCTTGGAGATACGCAGTATTTT
.,TRBV19,TRBJ1-1,.,CASSLTGNTEAFF,TGTGCCAGTAGCTTAACAGGGAACACTGAAGCTTTCTTT
TRBD2,TRBV20-1,TRBJ2-3,once,CSASSGLAGGLNTQYF,TGCAGTGCTAGTTCAGGACTAGCGGGGGGGTTGAATACGCAGTATTTT
.,TRBV10-3,TRBJ2-1,.,CAISDAAPAQFF,TGTGCCATCAGTGATGCGGCTCCAGCACAGTTCTTC
.,TRBV7-9,TRBJ1-6,.,CASSLGQAGRNSPLHF,TGTGCCAGCAGCTTAGGTCAGGCGGGGAGAAATTCACCCCTCCACTTT
TRBD1,TRBV7-2,TRBJ1-2,.,CASSPPGQYYGYTF,TGTGCCAGCAGCCCGCCGGGACAGTACTATGGCTACACCTTC
.,TRBV7-9,TRBJ1-5,.,CASSLNSVQPQHF,TGTGCCAGCAGCTTAAACAGTGTTCAGCCCCAGCATTTT
TRBD1,TRBV7-8,TRBJ1-3,.,CASSLDRVPSGNTIYF,TGTGCCAGCAGCTTGGACAGGGTTCCATCTGGAAACACCATATATTTT
.,TRBV5-3,TRBJ2-4,.,CARSLSVRGSGENIQYF,TGTGCCAGAAGCTTGAGTGTGAGAGGGAGTGGGGAAAACATTCAGTACTTC
.,TRBV5-1,TRBJ1-1,.,CASSLDWGQNTEAFF,TGCGCCAGCAGCTTGGACTGGGGACAGAACACTGAAGCTTTCTTT
TRBD1,TRBV18,TRBJ1-2,.,CASSPRDRGLSGYTF,TGTGCCAGCTCCCCCCGTGACAGGGGGCTTAGTGGCTACACCTTC
.,TRBV4-3,TRBJ2-7,.,CASSQFLGDEQYF,TGCGCCAGCAGCCAATTTCTCGGGGACGAGCAGTACTTC
.,TRBV5-6,TRBJ1-3,.,CASSFRHLRGNTIYF,TGTGCCAGCAGCTTCCGACATTTGCGTGGAAACACCATATATTTT